Presented here are 29 T cell receptor beta chains from one specimen sequenced in a study of shared clonotypes between healthy human individuals. Here immunoSEQ multiplex PCR was the method, and the copy in TCRdb shows in-frame clones only, minus some. The repertoire includes about 2 million clones, 85% to 95% of them detected once, and about 0.13% sits in the top ten. Sample: naive CD4+ T cells sorted from blood. Indicated subset: CD45RA+ positively selected. Receptors were obtained from a man aged 18-30 years in good health.

This chain links TRBV6-5 with TRBJ2-1; D may be TRBD2 (5 bases). The V end was cut by 7 bases, the J end by 6 bases, with 16 bases between. Germline V CDR1 and CDR2: MNHEY, SVGAGI. The CDR3 extends over 14 amino acids. The CDR3 region is CASNPSSLGNEQFF. The CDR3 bases are TGTGCCAGCAACCCTAGCTCTCTCGGCAATGAGCAGTTCTTC.

The gene calls are TRBV7-2 and TRBJ1-1; 11 nucleotides line up with TRBD1. The trim removed 5 bases at V and 5 bases at J, leaving 13 bases unmatched. Germline CDR1 SGHTA, CDR2 FQGNSA. The CDR3 is 17 residues long. The CDR3 DNA sequence: TGTGCCAGCAGCCCAGAGTACGGGACAGGGGGAAGAACTGAAGCTTTCTTT. It is translated as CASSPEYGTGGRTEAFF.

Concerning this clone itself: The same CDR3 can be traced to other DNA sequences in this sample. J is TRBJ2-7 and V is TRBV19; D call uncertain. This CDR3 has 13 residues. V was shortened by 2 bases and J by 2 bases, with 7 bases between the two germline ends. Germline CDR1 reads LNHDA; CDR2 reads SQIVND (reference sequence). In nucleotides, the CDR3 is TGTGCCAGTAGTATATCAGGTCCCTACGAGCAGTACTTC. This codes for CASSISGPYEQYF.

The V gene is TRBV30, the J gene TRBJ1-4; D unresolved. The V end lost 0 bases, the J end lost 5 bases, and 7 bases lay between the germline ends. Looked up from germline, CDR1 is GTSNPN and CDR2 is SVGIG (reference sequence). CDR3 length: 13 residues. Here the CDR3 reads CAWSVSRNEKLFF. CDR3 in DNA: TGTGCCTGGAGTGTCAGTCGGAATGAAAAACTGTTTTTT.

The chain links TRBV5-1 to TRBJ2-4; TRBD2 matches at 7 bases. V gave up 0 bases and J gave up 7 bases; unmatched junction bases: 4. This CDR3 is built from 14 residues. Germline values: CDR1 SGHRS, CDR2 YFSETQ. DNA for the CDR3: TGCGCCAGCAGCTTGGCCTCGACTAGCAACATTCAGTACTTC. The encoded protein is CASSLASTSNIQYF.

The CDR3 sequence: CASRGGRNYGYTF. CDR3 DNA: TGTGCCAGCAGAGGGGGTCGAAACTATGGCTACACCTTC. The chain recombines TRBV6-5 with TRBJ1-2, with D perhaps TRBD1 (6 bases). V lost 6 bases and J 2 bases, leaving 10 bases between the germline ends. The germline CDR1 and CDR2 sequences are MNHEY and SVGAGI. The CDR3 runs to 13 residues.

The CDR3 is CASSLLSTGEGYTF. CDR3 in DNA: TGTGCCAGCAGCTTATTATCAACAGGGGAAGGCTACACCTTC. This sequence joins TRBV11-2 and TRBJ1-2; 7 bases map to TRBD1. The J segment lost 8 bases and the V segment lost 2 bases, leaving 8 bases of the junction unmatched. This CDR3 contains 14 residues. The germline gives CDR1 SGHAT, CDR2 FQNNGV.

As to this clone: This CDR3 is also generated by other DNA sequences in the sample. J is TRBJ1-5 and V is TRBV6-5, with unresolved D. Germline assignment: CDR1 MNHEY and CDR2 SVGAGI. This CDR3 has 14 amino acids. V was trimmed by 5 bases and J by 2 bases, leaving 10 bases between them. The CDR3 sequence: CASSLGRGNQPQHF. CDR3 bases: TGTGCCAGCAGTCTAGGAAGAGGCAATCAGCCCCAGCATTTT.

The chain combines TRBV9 with TRBJ2-3; D possibly corresponds to TRBD1 (6 bases). CDR1 is SGDLS and CDR2 is YYNGEE in the germline V gene. Deletions cut 0 bases from V and 4 bases from J, with 18 bases between. The CDR3 sequence is 17 residues long. CDR3 region: CASSVGRDGAGADTQYF. As DNA, the CDR3 is TGTGCCAGCAGCGTAGGACGGGACGGGGCAGGGGCAGATACGCAGTATTTT.

The chain uses TRBV9 and TRBJ1-1; tentative D call: TRBD1 (6 bases). The CDR3 is 15 amino acids. Germline CDR1 is SGDLS and CDR2 is YYNGEE. Trimming removed 0 bases from V and 0 bases from J, with 9 bases in between. In nucleotides, the CDR3 is TGTGCCAGCAGCGTAGATAGGACAGTGAACACTGAAGCTTTCTTT. Its protein is CASSVDRTVNTEAFF.

This clone was detected only once. The CDR3 DNA reads TGCGCCAGCAGCCCCGGACAGGGCCGCACAGATACGCAGTATTTT. Protein: CASSPGQGRTDTQYF. The V gene is TRBV5-1, the J gene TRBJ2-3; 8 bases are shared with TRBD1. V shed 4 bases and J 1 base; nucleotides not matched to a gene: 5. Germline CDR1 SGHRS, CDR2 YFSETQ. The length of the CDR3 is 15 residues.

The rearrangement uses TRBV6-5 and TRBJ1-2; D not certain. The V gene lost 5 bases and the J gene lost 0 bases, with 10 bases spanning the gap. Germline assignment: CDR1 MNHEY and CDR2 SVGAGI. The CDR3 sequence is 14 residues long. CDR3 sequence: CASSGRITNYGYTF. As DNA, the CDR3 is TGTGCCAGCAGTGGACGGATTACTAACTATGGCTACACCTTC.

The chain links TRBV7-2 to TRBJ2-7, with 7 bases fitting TRBD2. V lost 5 bases, J lost 2 bases, and 15 bases stayed unmatched. This CDR3 comprises 17 residues. The germline CDR1 and CDR2 sequences are SGHTA and FQGNSA. The CDR3 coding sequence is TGTGCCAGCAGCCCGTCGGGGGGAGCGCCACACACCTACGAGCAGTACTTC. This codes for CASSPSGGAPHTYEQYF.

The chain is built from TRBV2 and TRBJ1-2; the D is unclear. V lost 2 bases and J lost 3, with 7 bases in between. There are 13 residues in the CDR3. From germline, CDR1 is SNHLY and CDR2 FYNNEI. The CDR3 loop reads CASSERGDYGYTF. In DNA, the CDR3 is TGTGCCAGCAGTGAACGAGGAGACTATGGCTACACCTTC.

As DNA, the CDR3 is TGTGCCAGCAGCCAAGTATCCGGGTTAGGTGAAGCTTTCTTT. Translating it yields CASSQVSGLGEAFF. The chain combines TRBV14 with TRBJ1-1; D unresolved. The CDR3 spans 14 residues. The germline gives CDR1 SGHDN, CDR2 FVKESK. V shed 1 base and J shed 7 bases, with 13 bases lying between them.

J is TRBJ1-2 and V is TRBV5-4, with 8 bases identical to TRBD1. V shed 0 bases, J shed 12 bases, and the junction held 10 bases outside the gene matches. Germline V gene lookup returns CDR1 SGHNT and CDR2 YYREEE (reference sequence). CDR3 size: 14 residues. The CDR3 coding sequence is TGTGCCAGCAGCTTGGACGGGACAGGAACAACCGACACCTTC. Translating it yields CASSLDGTGTTDTF.

The CDR3 sequence: CASSYSITASGRVYF. The CDR3 nucleotides are TGTGCCAGCAGTTACTCGATTACGGCTAGCGGGAGGGTCTACTTC. The V call is TRBV6-5, the J call TRBJ2-7, with 12 bases identical to TRBD2. J was trimmed by 13 bases and V by 0 bases; bases with no gene match: 10. Germline lookup yields CDR1 MNHEY and CDR2 SVGAGI. This CDR3 contains 15 residues.

The count of this clone is one. This chain connects TRBV11-3 to TRBJ2-7; D not resolved. Per germline, CDR1 SGHNT and CDR2 YENEEA. Trimming cost V 3 bases and J 2 bases, with 8 bases left between them. The CDR3 consists of 13 residues. In DNA, the CDR3 is TGTGCCAGCAGCTTGGGCGAGACCTACGAGCAGTACTTC. Translation: CASSLGETYEQYF.

The chain combines TRBV30 with TRBJ2-7, with TRBD2 identical over 8 bases. V trimming: 5 bases; J trimming: 4 bases; junction bases outside the gene matches: 7. The germline gives CDR1 GTSNPN, CDR2 SVGIG (reference sequence). The CDR3 totals 13 residues. The CDR3 protein is CAWGREGPYEQYF. The CDR3 DNA sequence: TGTGCCTGGGGCCGGGAGGGGCCTTACGAGCAGTACTTC.

In this sample, this clone turned up once. The rearrangement joins TRBV5-1 to TRBJ2-6; D is undetermined. The CDR3 runs 13 residues. Trimming stripped 5 bases from V and 2 bases from J, with 5 bases between. CDR1 SGHRS and CDR2 YFSETQ come from the germline V gene. The DNA of the CDR3 is TGCGCCAGCAGAGCAGCTGGGGCCAACGTCCTGACTTTC. This codes for CASRAAGANVLTF.

The chain is built from TRBV18 and TRBJ1-1; D remains ambiguous. V was shortened by 1 base and J by 5 bases, with 8 bases between the two germline ends. In germline, CDR1 is KGHSH, CDR2 LQKENI. The CDR3 has 13 residues. The CDR3 sequence: CASSPLTVTEAFF. The CDR3 coding sequence is TGTGCCAGCTCACCACTGACGGTTACTGAAGCTTTCTTT.

V is TRBV13 and J is TRBJ1-6; 8 nucleotides agree with TRBD1. This CDR3 is built from 18 residues. V dropped 0 bases and J dropped 4; count of bases not matched to a gene: 8. Germline V gives CDR1 PRHDT, CDR2 FYEKMQ (reference sequence). CDR3 bases: TGTGCCAGCAGCTTAGGGGACAGGGTGAAAAATTATAATTCACCCCTCCACTTT. The encoded protein is CASSLGDRVKNYNSPLHF.

The J gene is TRBJ2-7, the V gene TRBV27; D is unresolved. V shed 5 bases and J shed 0 bases, with 14 bases lying between them. The CDR3 contains 15 residues. CDR1 is MNHEY, CDR2 SMNVEV, per germline (reference sequence). The CDR3 region is CASSPIRRVSYEQYF. CDR3 coding DNA: TGTGCCAGCAGTCCCATACGTCGGGTCTCCTACGAGCAGTACTTC.

The rearrangement links TRBV4-1 to TRBJ1-2; 7 bases are a match to TRBD1. This CDR3 is 16 amino acids long. The germline CDR1 and CDR2 sequences are MGHRA and YSYEKL. J gave up 2 bases and V 1 base, and 7 bases lay outside the gene matches. CDR3 sequence (DNA): TGCGCCAGCAGCCAAGGGGGACAGCCGATGAACTATGGCTACACCTTC. Amino acid sequence: CASSQGGQPMNYGYTF.

The gene calls are TRBV18 and TRBJ1-2; a weak D match, TRBD1 (5 bases). The CDR3 is 16 residues long. Germline assignment: CDR1 KGHSH and CDR2 LQKENI. Trimming took off 3 bases at V and 3 bases at J, with 17 bases between the two ends. CDR3 loop: CASSPSVLGRDYGYTF. The CDR3 nucleotides read TGTGCCAGCTCACCCTCCGTTCTGGGGCGCGACTATGGCTACACCTTC.

V gene TRBV5-4 combines with J gene TRBJ2-3; a possible D gene is TRBD2 (6 bases). This CDR3 comprises 14 residues. CDR1 is SGHNT and CDR2 is YYREEE in the germline V gene (reference sequence). V gave up 1 base and J gave up 2 bases, with 8 bases separating them. CDR3 amino acids: CASSLLAATDTQYF. The CDR3, as DNA: TGTGCCAGCAGCTTGTTAGCGGCCACAGATACGCAGTATTTT.

This rearrangement joins TRBV7-3 to TRBJ2-5; 9 positions agree with TRBD2. This CDR3 comprises 19 residues. V was pared by 3 bases and J by 5 bases, with 19 bases of the junction left unmatched. The germline gives CDR1 SGHTA, CDR2 FQGTGA. CDR3 amino acids: CASSFARDGERGVPETQYF. CDR3 sequence (DNA): TGTGCCAGCAGCTTTGCTCGGGACGGTGAGCGGGGGGTCCCTGAGACCCAGTACTTC.

The chain combines TRBV5-6 with TRBJ2-3; no clear D. The germline CDR1 and CDR2 sequences are SGHDT and YYEEEE. CDR3 length: 15 residues. V was cut by 6 bases and J by 3 bases, with 17 bases left in between. The CDR3 sequence is CASTTFKDRTDTQYF. Here the CDR3 DNA reads TGTGCCAGCACCACTTTCAAGGATAGGACAGATACGCAGTATTTT.

The rearrangement joins TRBV5-1 to TRBJ1-4; 12 bases align to TRBD1. Per the germline V gene, CDR1 is SGHRS and CDR2 is YFSETQ. V was pared by 0 bases and J by 5 bases, with 2 bases of the junction left unmatched. CDR3 length equals 16 residues. In nucleotides, the CDR3 is TGCGCCAGCAGCTTGGCGGGGACAGGGGGCAATGAAAAACTGTTTTTT. This sequence encodes CASSLAGTGGNEKLFF.